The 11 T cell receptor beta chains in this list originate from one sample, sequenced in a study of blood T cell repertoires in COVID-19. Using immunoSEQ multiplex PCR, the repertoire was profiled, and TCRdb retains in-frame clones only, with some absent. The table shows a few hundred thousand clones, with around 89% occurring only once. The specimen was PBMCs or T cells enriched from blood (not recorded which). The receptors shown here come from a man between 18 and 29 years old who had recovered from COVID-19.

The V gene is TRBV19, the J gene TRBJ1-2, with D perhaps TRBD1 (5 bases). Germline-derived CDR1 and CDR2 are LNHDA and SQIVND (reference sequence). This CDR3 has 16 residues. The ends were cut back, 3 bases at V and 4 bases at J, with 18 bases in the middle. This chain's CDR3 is CASSIRQTQTPYGYTF. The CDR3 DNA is TGTGCCAGTAGTATCCGACAGACTCAAACACCCTATGGCTACACCTTC.

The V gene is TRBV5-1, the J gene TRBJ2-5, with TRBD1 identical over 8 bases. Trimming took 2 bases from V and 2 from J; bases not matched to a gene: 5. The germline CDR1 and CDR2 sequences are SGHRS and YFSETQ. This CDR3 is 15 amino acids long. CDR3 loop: CASSFQGQDQETQYF. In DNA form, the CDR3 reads TGCGCCAGCAGCTTCCAGGGACAGGATCAAGAGACCCAGTACTTC.

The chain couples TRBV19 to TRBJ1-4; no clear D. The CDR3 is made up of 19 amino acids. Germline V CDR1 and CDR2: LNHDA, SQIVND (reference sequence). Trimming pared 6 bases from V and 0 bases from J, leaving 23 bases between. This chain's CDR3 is CASRTSGVGVGSTNEKLFF. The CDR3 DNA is TGTGCCAGTAGGACCTCCGGAGTCGGCGTTGGGTCAACTAATGAAAAACTGTTTTTT.

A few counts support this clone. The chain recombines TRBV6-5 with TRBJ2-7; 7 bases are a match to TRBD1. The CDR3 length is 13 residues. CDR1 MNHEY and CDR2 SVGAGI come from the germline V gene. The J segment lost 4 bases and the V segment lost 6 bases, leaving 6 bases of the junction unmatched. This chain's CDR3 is CASSLDRRYEQYF. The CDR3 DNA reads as TGTGCCAGCAGCCTGGACAGGCGATACGAGCAGTACTTC.

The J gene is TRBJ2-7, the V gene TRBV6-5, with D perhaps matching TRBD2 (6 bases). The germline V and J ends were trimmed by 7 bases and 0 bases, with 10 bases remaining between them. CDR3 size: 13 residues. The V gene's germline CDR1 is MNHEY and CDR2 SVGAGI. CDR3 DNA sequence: TGTGCCAGCACTGGGACTTACTCCTACGAGCAGTACTTC. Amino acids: CASTGTYSYEQYF.

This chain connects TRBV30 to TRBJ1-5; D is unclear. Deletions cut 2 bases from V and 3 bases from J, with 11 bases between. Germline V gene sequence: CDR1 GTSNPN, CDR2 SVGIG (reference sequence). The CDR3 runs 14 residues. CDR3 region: CAWSPLSTNQPQHF. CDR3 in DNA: TGTGCCTGGAGTCCGCTGAGTACCAATCAGCCCCAGCATTTT.

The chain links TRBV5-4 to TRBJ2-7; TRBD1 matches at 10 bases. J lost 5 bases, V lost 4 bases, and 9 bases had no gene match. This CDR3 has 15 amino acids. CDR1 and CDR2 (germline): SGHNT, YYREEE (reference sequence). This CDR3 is CASSHFGDRGNEQYF. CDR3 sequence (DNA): TGTGCCAGCAGCCACTTCGGGGACAGGGGTAACGAGCAGTACTTC.

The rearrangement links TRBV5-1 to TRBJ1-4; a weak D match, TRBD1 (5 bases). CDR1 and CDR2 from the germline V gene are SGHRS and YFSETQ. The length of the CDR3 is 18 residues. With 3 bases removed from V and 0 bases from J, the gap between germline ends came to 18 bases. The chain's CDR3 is CASSSGGSQLATNEKLFF. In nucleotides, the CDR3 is TGCGCCAGCAGCTCGGGGGGGTCCCAACTAGCAACTAATGAAAAACTGTTTTTT.

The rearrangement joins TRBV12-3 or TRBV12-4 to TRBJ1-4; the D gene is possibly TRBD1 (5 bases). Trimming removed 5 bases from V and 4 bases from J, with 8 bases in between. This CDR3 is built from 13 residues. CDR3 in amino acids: CASSKGLNEKLFF. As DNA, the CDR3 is TGTGCCAGCAGTAAGGGGCTTAATGAAAAACTGTTTTTT.

CDR3 sequence (DNA): TGTGCCAGCAGTGAAGGGGGACTAGCGGGTACGCAGTATTTT. It specifies CASSEGGLAGTQYF. The chain joins TRBV6-1 to TRBJ2-3, with TRBD2 matching 12 bases. In germline, CDR1 is MNHNS, CDR2 SASEGT. V shed 1 base and J 8 bases; nucleotides not matched to a gene: 1. The CDR3 spans 14 residues.

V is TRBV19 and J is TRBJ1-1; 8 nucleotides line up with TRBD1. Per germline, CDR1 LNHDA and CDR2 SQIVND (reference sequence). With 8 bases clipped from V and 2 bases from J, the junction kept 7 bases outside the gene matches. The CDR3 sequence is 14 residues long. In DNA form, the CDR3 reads TGTGCCAGTCAAAACAGGGGGAACAACACTGAAGCTTTCTTT. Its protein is CASQNRGNNTEAFF. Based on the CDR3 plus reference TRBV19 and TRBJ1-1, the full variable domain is DGGITQSPKYLFRKEGQNVTLSCEQNLNHDAMYWYRQDPGQGLRLIYYSQIVNDFQKGDIAEGYSVSREKKESFPLTVTSAQKNPTAFYLCASQNRGNNTEAFFGQGTRLTVV.